These T cell receptor beta chains were read from a single sample in a study of blood T cell repertoires in COVID-19. Some clones are missing from TCRdb's copy, which holds only in-frame ones; the method was immunoSEQ multiplex PCR. The sample lists some 330,000 clones; 80% to 90% were seen once. Sequencing used PBMCs or T cells enriched from blood (not recorded which). The receptors derive from a young man who had recovered from COVID-19. The CDR3 runs from the conserved cysteine through the conserved F or W. The D gene is left open where the match is weak. Rows may omit the clone size; those that give it use once, few, many or a size class.

clone_size	v_call	j_call	d_call	cdr3_aa	cdr3_nt
NA	TRBV3-1/TRBV3-2	TRBJ1-2	NA	CASSGHRPPLGYGYTF	TGTGCCAGCAGCGGGCACAGACCGCCTCTCGGCTATGGCTACACCTTC
NA	TRBV2	TRBJ1-6	NA	CASSPESSYNSPLHF	TGTGCCAGCAGTCCCGAGAGCTCCTATAATTCACCCCTCCACTTT
NA	TRBV10-3	TRBJ2-3	TRBD2	CAISDGGGADTQYF	TGTGCCATCAGTGACGGCGGGGGGGCAGATACGCAGTATTTT
NA	TRBV5-1	TRBJ1-1	NA	CASSPSPDRNTEAFF	TGCGCCAGCAGCCCTTCCCCCGACAGGAACACTGAAGCTTTCTTT
NA	TRBV19	TRBJ1-4	TRBD1	CASSMTGDYEKLFF	TGTGCCAGTAGTATGACAGGGGATTATGAAAAACTGTTTTTT
NA	TRBV19	TRBJ1-1	NA	CASSIYVAGVRPEAFF	TGTGCCAGTAGTATTTACGTTGCGGGGGTAAGACCTGAAGCTTTCTTT
NA	TRBV3-1/TRBV3-2	TRBJ1-1	NA	CASSHNYGRAEAPEAFF	TGTGCCAGCAGCCATAATTATGGGAGGGCGGAGGCCCCTGAAGCTTTCTTT
NA	TRBV6-5	TRBJ2-7	NA	CASRTKTGYEQYF	TGTGCCAGCAGGACTAAGACTGGCTACGAGCAGTACTTC
few	TRBV2	TRBJ2-7	TRBD1	CASKATGTYEQYF	TGTGCCAGCAAGGCGACAGGGACCTACGAGCAGTACTTC
NA	TRBV28	TRBJ1-2	TRBD1	CASSLSGDRRGFRF	TGTGCCAGCAGTTTATCTGGGGACAGGCGGGGTTTTCGCTTC
NA	TRBV28	TRBJ1-5	NA	CASSLGALGNQPQHF	TGTGCCAGCAGTTTGGGGGCCCTCGGCAATCAGCCCCAGCATTTT
NA	TRBV5-1	TRBJ2-7	NA	CASSSYYEQYF	TGCGCCAGCAGCTCCTACTACGAGCAGTACTTC
NA	TRBV30	TRBJ1-1	TRBD1	CAWSVRSGGHTEAFF	TGTGCCTGGAGTGTACGATCAGGGGGACATACTGAAGCTTTCTTT
NA	TRBV5-1	TRBJ1-1	NA	CASSREITNTEAFF	TGCGCCAGCAGCCGAGAAATAACGAACACTGAAGCTTTCTTT
NA	TRBV2	TRBJ1-1	NA	CASRSGNTEAFF	TGTGCCAGCAGGTCGGGGAACACTGAAGCTTTCTTT
NA	TRBV19	TRBJ1-1	TRBD1	CASSIGVGTGVSEAFF	TGTGCCAGTAGTATAGGCGTTGGGACAGGGGTTTCTGAAGCTTTCTTT
NA	TRBV5-6	TRBJ2-7	NA	CASSFSGLMNYEQYF	TGTGCCAGCAGCTTTTCGGGACTGATGAACTACGAGCAGTACTTC
NA	TRBV5-1	TRBJ2-4	NA	CASSLEASGVTKNIQYF	TGCGCCAGCAGCTTGGAAGCCTCAGGGGTGACCAAAAACATTCAGTACTTC
NA	TRBV11-2	TRBJ2-5	TRBD2	CASSLGASGGAPTQYF	TGTGCCAGCAGCTTAGGTGCCAGCGGGGGGGCCCCGACCCAGTACTTC
NA	TRBV14	TRBJ2-7	NA	CASSQDSTTSYEQYF	TGTGCCAGCAGCCAAGATTCTACGACATCCTACGAGCAGTACTTC
once	TRBV19	TRBJ1-2	NA	CASSISGTNYGYTF	TGTGCCAGTAGCATCTCCGGGACAAACTATGGCTACACCTTC
NA	TRBV20-1	TRBJ2-5	TRBD2	CSAPGGETQYF	TGCAGTGCCCCGGGGGGAGAGACCCAGTACTTC
NA	TRBV6-5	TRBJ2-5	NA	CASSPQGGETQYF	TGTGCCAGCAGTCCCCAGGGGGGAGAGACCCAGTACTTC
NA	TRBV28	TRBJ1-5	TRBD1	CAITGAPGGNQPQHF	TGTGCCATTACAGGGGCGCCAGGTGGCAATCAGCCCCAGCATTTT
NA	TRBV11-2	TRBJ1-3	NA	CASSDQGGNTIYF	TGTGCCAGCAGCGACCAGGGAGGAAACACCATATATTTT
NA	TRBV2	TRBJ1-1	NA	CASMSDRNTEAFF	TGTGCCAGCATGAGCGACAGGAACACTGAAGCTTTCTTT
once	TRBV9	TRBJ2-7	TRBD2	CASSLFRGGAGEQYF	TGTGCCAGCAGCCTTTTTCGCGGGGGGGCGGGCGAGCAGTACTTC
NA	TRBV5-1	TRBJ2-1	NA	CASSLASGIYNEQFF	TGCGCCAGCAGCTTGGCATCAGGGATCTACAATGAGCAGTTCTTC
NA	TRBV10-3	TRBJ2-7	TRBD1	CAISERGTGVNHEQYF	TGTGCCATCAGTGAGCGAGGGACAGGGGTTAATCACGAGCAGTACTTC
few	TRBV3-1/TRBV3-2	TRBJ1-3	NA	CASSQRGSGNTIYF	TGTGCCAGCAGCCAACGGGGCTCTGGAAACACCATATATTTT
NA	TRBV10-2	TRBJ1-5	TRBD1	CASGTGNQPQHF	TGCGCCAGCGGGACAGGAAATCAGCCCCAGCATTTT
once	TRBV4-1	TRBJ2-3	TRBD2	CANSQEYSGTSGSTDTQYF	TGCGCCAACAGCCAAGAGTATTCGGGGACTAGCGGGAGCACAGATACGCAGTATTTT
NA	TRBV21-1	TRBJ2-4	NA	CASSKVERDRDYRAKNIQYF	TGTGCCAGCAGCAAAGTGGAACGGGACAGGGATTACCGTGCCAAAAACATTCAGTACTTC
NA	TRBV5-1	TRBJ1-1	NA	CASSPRDMNTEAFF	TGCGCCAGCAGCCCCAGGGACATGAACACTGAAGCTTTCTTT
once	TRBV28	TRBJ1-5	TRBD1	CASSLTGGLSNQPQHF	TGTGCCAGCAGTTTGACAGGGGGCTTGAGCAATCAGCCCCAGCATTTT
NA	TRBV5-1	TRBJ2-2	TRBD1	CASSWDRQSNTGELFF	TGCGCCAGCAGCTGGGACAGACAATCTAACACCGGGGAGCTGTTTTTT
NA	TRBV2	TRBJ2-1	TRBD1	CASRGPGQHYNEQFF	TGTGCCAGCAGGGGACCGGGACAGCACTACAATGAGCAGTTCTTC
NA	TRBV3-1/TRBV3-2	TRBJ2-7	TRBD1	CASSQGGGQILYEQYF	TGTGCCAGCAGCCAAGGAGGGGGACAGATCCTCTACGAGCAGTACTTC
NA	TRBV19	TRBJ1-6	NA	CASRLQERYNSPLHF	TGTGCCAGTAGATTACAGGAGAGGTATAATTCACCCCTCCACTTT
NA	TRBV24-1	TRBJ2-3	NA	CATSDFTHGLGTDTQYF	TGTGCCACCAGTGATTTTACCCACGGGTTAGGCACAGATACGCAGTATTTT
few	TRBV28	TRBJ1-2	TRBD1	CASSPRRTGGTYGYTF	TGTGCCAGCAGCCCACGCCGGACAGGGGGAACCTATGGCTACACCTTC
NA	TRBV25-1	TRBJ2-1	TRBD1	CASLRTGMVNEQFF	TGTGCCAGTCTCCGGACAGGGATGGTCAATGAGCAGTTCTTC
NA	TRBV5-1	TRBJ2-7	TRBD1	CASSLGGQESSYEQYF	TGCGCCAGCAGCTTGGGGGGACAGGAGAGCTCCTACGAGCAGTACTTC
NA	TRBV5-6	TRBJ1-6	NA	CASSPPGSTFRLLHF	TGTGCCAGCAGCCCGCCGGGATCGACATTCCGTCTCCTCCACTTT
once	TRBV5-1	TRBJ1-5	NA	CASSPGGNSNQPQHF	TGCGCCAGCAGCCCCGGGGGAAATAGCAATCAGCCCCAGCATTTT
NA	TRBV6-5	TRBJ1-2	TRBD1	CASSEGQGYYGYTF	TGTGCCAGCAGCGAGGGACAGGGGTACTATGGCTACACCTTC
NA	TRBV19	TRBJ2-2	NA	CASRTGTPNTGELFF	TGTGCCAGTAGGACCGGGACACCGAACACCGGGGAGCTGTTTTTT
NA	TRBV24-1	TRBJ2-1	NA	CATARANEQFF	TGTGCCACGGCGAGGGCCAATGAGCAGTTCTTC
NA	TRBV2	TRBJ1-2	TRBD1	CASRRDRGVYGYTF	TGTGCCAGCAGGCGGGACAGGGGGGTTTATGGCTACACCTTC
once	TRBV2	TRBJ2-1	NA	CASGRPSGDFF	TGTGCCAGCGGAAGACCCTCGGGTGATTTCTTC
NA	TRBV9	TRBJ1-2	NA	CASSVGGYGYTF	TGTGCCAGCAGCGTCGGGGGTTATGGCTACACCTTC
NA	TRBV28	TRBJ1-1	NA	CASSLLGGENTEAFF	TGTGCCAGCAGTTTATTGGGGGGAGAGAACACTGAAGCTTTCTTT
NA	TRBV6-1	TRBJ1-5	NA	CASKLRGDKGQPQHF	TGTGCCAGCAAATTACGTGGGGACAAAGGTCAGCCCCAGCATTTT